One T cell receptor beta chain is described in this entry. Only a few counts were recorded for this clonotype. Its antigen is still unknown. The input lacks base qualities; no much larger clone sits a single base away. These data belong to a study of blood T cells in healthy people across ages (dated by TCRdb to about 2015). Some background on the complete study: In model experiments, roughly one uniquely barcoded TCR beta cDNA molecule per two T cells was captured by template switching. To avoid experimental bias, donors of different ages were spread randomly across the sequencing lanes. Using deep sequencing normalized with unique cDNA molecular identifiers, the study measured how TCR beta repertoire diversity changes with age. Donors were grouped into four age groups: young (average approximately 16 years), middle-aged (around 39), aged (62) and long-lived (just over 80). The study analyzed two additional independent replicas of 1 million unique cDNA reads from the same blood draw for two donors, one aged 18 to 30 and one aged 80 or older.

The donors were some 39 Caucasian individuals from Russia, aged roughly 6 to 100 years, who were systemically healthy. Each donor gave about 11 milliliters of peripheral blood, drawn into EDTA-treated Vacutainer tubes. Ficoll-Paque density-gradient centrifugation was used to isolate PBMCs, with at least 7 million obtained per sample. Total RNA, at least 5.5 micrograms per sample, was extracted from PBMCs with Trizol reagent. For every donor, an aliquot of PBMCs went through flow cytometry to measure the percentages of naive CD45RAhigh/CD27high T cells. Results and caveats for the whole study, not just this receptor: The long-lived group showed more naive CD4+ T cells, fewer expanded clones and increased TCR diversity than the aged group, suggesting age selection. Because profiling used bulk unsorted PBMCs, naive and antigen-experienced compartments could not be compared conclusively. Donor CMV infection status was unknown, potentially confounding age-related changes in expanded clonotypes. Observed TCR beta diversity per million T cells fell roughly linearly with age, and a significant reduction was already apparent by age roughly 40. Observed TCR beta diversity correlated strongly with the percentage of naive T cells measured by flow cytometry. Total diversity estimates from one million sequenced T cells were considered lower bounds and underestimates.

Preparation of the library involved 5' RACE. Instrument on record: Illumina HiSeq 2500. The second PCR ran for roughly 7 to 11 cycles and used a J-beta primer mix along with a sample-barcoded 5' primer. A template-switch 5' adaptor carrying 12 random nucleotides introduced a unique molecular identifier onto each TCR beta cDNA molecule. Each sample yielded at least 2.5 million CDR3-containing paired-end reads. All of the RNA was converted into first-strand cDNA using the Mint cDNA synthesis kit, with a TRBC-specific oligonucleotide serving as the primer. After uracil-DNA glycosylase treatment, a first 18-cycle PCR used universal primers M1SS and BC2_uni_R on all cDNA. The original methods were these. Each sample was normalized by randomly selecting 1 million high-quality reads, each carrying a distinct molecular identifier. Reads with shared molecular identifiers were discarded instead of being binned into consensus sequences. CDR3 identification, clonotype clustering and error correction used MiTCR with a Q25 quality threshold and the strictest error-elimination algorithm. A nonparametric unseen species model with Euler transformation was used to estimate lower-bound total TCR beta diversity. The raw public data were reprocessed by TCRdb itself: fastp quality trimming at Q25, MiXCR clonotype calling, in-frame beta chains only. Each entry merges the rows of one CDR3 protein and shows their most common DNA and genes. It is TCRdb's table, rather than the study itself, that gives the V and J calls and clone size. The sample has over a million distinct CDR3 sequences on record, approximately 63% of them singletons. The ten top clones hold 5% to 7% of the sample.

The sequencing sample was made of blood. This TCR was sampled from a man between 18 and 29 years old in good health.

The CDR3: CAISAIGSYEQYF. The nucleotide sequence is given as TGTGCCATCAGTGCAATTGGTTCCTACGAGCAGTACTTC. In this chain, TRBV10-3 is recombined with TRBJ2-7; the D gene cannot be named for sure. CDR1 and CDR2, looked up from the germline V gene, are ENHRY and SYGVKD. The germline ends are 8 bases apart after V is trimmed by 4 bases and J by 1 base. Taken from cysteine to phenylalanine, the CDR3 has 13 residues. Just the 39-base CDR3 DNA is kept, in frame starting at base 1.